The 26 T cell receptor beta chains in this list originate from one sample, sequenced in a study of CXCR3-negative and CXCR3-positive naive CD8 T cells. Libraries of TRB cDNA were made by 5' RACE and carried UMIs. For each CDR3 protein, TCRdb gives one entry from its re-call of the 5' RACE reads, without DNA. This table lists about 39,000 distinct CDR3 sequences. The sequenced sample was memory CD8+ T cells from blood. The receptors come from a human donor in good health. Some clones in this sample may be carry-over from other donors' samples.

This sequence joins TRBV28 and TRBJ2-5; TCRdb indicates TRBD2, and absent DNA this call remains unverified. The germline gives CDR1 MDHEN, CDR2 SYDVKM. The CDR3 covers 13 residues. Here the CDR3 reads CASRGLGAETQYF. The full variable domain, in which reference TRBV28 and TRBJ2-5 provide the parts outside the CDR3, is DVKVTQSSRYLVKRTGEKVFLECVQDMDHENMFWYRQDPGLGLRLIYFSYDVKMKEKGDIPEGYSVSREKKERFSLILESASTNQTSMYLCASRGLGAETQYFGPGTRLLVL.

V usage is TRBV7-9 and J usage is TRBJ2-7. This CDR3 region has 14 residues. Germline V gene lookup returns CDR1 SEHNR and CDR2 FQNEAQ (reference sequence). The CDR3 reads CASSSAGNSYEQYF.

This rearrangement joins TRBV5-1 to TRBJ2-1; TCRdb's D call of TRBD1 is untestable without DNA. Germline-derived CDR1 and CDR2 are SGHRS and YFSETQ. The CDR3 is made up of 13 amino acids. This CDR3 is CASSPQTGNEQFF.

The chain carries TRBV29-1 and TRBJ1-1; TCRdb indicates TRBD1, and absent DNA this call remains unverified. Germline assignment: CDR1 SQVTM and CDR2 ANQGSEA. CDR3 length: 12 residues. CDR3 in amino acids: CSAGGQGAEAFF. Full variable domain (missing parts from reference TRBV29-1 and TRBJ1-1): SAVISQKPSRDICQRGTSLTIQCQVDSQVTMMFWYRQQPGQSLTLIATANQGSEATYESGFVIDKFPISRPNLTFSTLTVSNMSPEDSSIYLCSAGGQGAEAFFGQGTRLTVV.

This clonotype is classed as medium-sized (0.01 to 0.1%) by frequency. V is TRBV7-9 and J is TRBJ1-2; the TRBD1 assignment by TCRdb is unverifiable without DNA. CDR1 is SEHNR, CDR2 FQNEAQ, per germline (reference sequence). There are 14 residues in the CDR3. The CDR3 region is CASSQQGDTYGYTF.

V and J are TRBV5-5 and TRBJ2-1. CDR3 length equals 15 residues. The germline V gene has CDR1 SGHKS and CDR2 YYEKEE (reference sequence). CDR3 protein: CASSLDVVSYNEQFF. The full variable domain, its missing parts supplied by reference TRBV5-5 and TRBJ2-1, is DAGVTQSPTHLIKTRGQQVTLRCSPISGHKSVSWYQQVLGQGPQFIFQYYEKEERGRGNFPDRFSARQFPNYSSELNVNALLLGDSALYLCASSLDVVSYNEQFFGPGTRLTVL.

The gene calls are TRBV29-1 and TRBJ2-7; TCRdb's D gene call, TRBD2, goes unchecked for lack of DNA. This CDR3 region has 16 residues. CDR1 SQVTM and CDR2 ANQGSEA come from the germline V gene. CDR3 sequence: CSVVGGIREAHYEQYF.

This chain connects TRBV19 to TRBJ2-7; TCRdb proposes TRBD1, but this gene call is untestable without DNA. Germline-derived CDR1 and CDR2 are LNHDA and SQIVND (reference sequence). The CDR3 loop spans 14 amino acids. The chain's CDR3 is CASSEGQGFYEQYF.

The chain joins TRBV7-2 to TRBJ1-1; TCRdb returns TRBD1, unconfirmable since there is no DNA. Germline values: CDR1 SGHTA, CDR2 FQGNSA. There are 13 residues in the CDR3. CDR3 loop: CASSFRGLGEAFF.

The genes are TRBV5-1 and TRBJ2-1; checking the TCRdb D call of TRBD2 is not possible without DNA. The CDR3 has 16 amino acids. Germline V gives CDR1 SGHRS, CDR2 YFSETQ. CDR3 loop: CASSPPLAGDLGEQFF. The variable domain in full, with the rest retrieved from reference TRBV5-1 and TRBJ2-1, is KAGVTQTPRYLIKTRGQQVTLSCSPISGHRSVSWYQQTPGQGLQFLFEYFSETQRNKGNFPGRFSGRQFSNSRSEMNVSTLELGDSALYLCASSPPLAGDLGEQFFGPGTRLTVL.

V gene TRBV7-2 combines with J gene TRBJ2-7; with no DNA, the TCRdb D assignment of TRBD2 cannot be verified. Germline assignment: CDR1 SGHTA and CDR2 FQGNSA. This CDR3 is built from 13 residues. Here the CDR3 reads CASTDVAGNEQYF. The full variable domain, rest sourced from reference TRBV7-2 and TRBJ2-7, is GAGVSQSPSNKVTEKGKDVELRCDPISGHTALYWYRQSLGQGLEFLIYFQGNSAPDKSGLPSDRFSAERTGGSVSTLTIQRTQQEDSAVYLCASTDVAGNEQYFGPGTRLTVT.

V is TRBV19 and J is TRBJ2-7. The germline V gene has CDR1 LNHDA and CDR2 SQIVND (reference sequence). The CDR3 sequence is 13 residues long. This CDR3 reads CASIDGTPYEQYF.

The J gene is TRBJ2-3, the V gene TRBV29-1; checking the TCRdb D call of TRBD1 is not possible without DNA. The CDR3 contains 17 residues. The germline CDR1 and CDR2 sequences are SQVTM and ANQGSEA. The CDR3 loop reads CSVEEEGLRTRADTQYF.

V and J are TRBV28 and TRBJ2-7. CDR1 and CDR2 from the germline V gene are MDHEN and SYDVKM. The CDR3 extends over 14 amino acids. The CDR3 sequence: CASSLTLAQYEQYF.

The chain recombines TRBV27 with TRBJ1-5. Germline V gene sequence: CDR1 MNHEY, CDR2 SMNVEV (reference sequence). The length of the CDR3 is 14 residues. The CDR3: CASSRLYSNQPQHF.

The chain joins TRBV7-9 to TRBJ2-1; TCRdb gives TRBD1 as the D gene, but with no DNA this cannot be confirmed. Germline V gene data show CDR1 as SEHNR and CDR2 as FQNEAQ (reference sequence). CDR3 length: 16 amino acids. This CDR3 reads CASSAPPGQAYNEQFF. Filled out from reference TRBV7-9 and TRBJ2-1, the complete variable domain reads DTGVSQNPRHKITKRGQNVTFRCDPISEHNRLYWYRQTLGQGPEFLTYFQNEAQLEKSRLLSDRFSAERPKGSFSTLEIQRTEQGDSAMYLCASSAPPGQAYNEQFFGPGTRLTVL.

The V gene is TRBV4-2, the J gene TRBJ1-2. Germline lookup yields CDR1 LGHNA and CDR2 YNFKEQ. This CDR3 is built from 11 residues. The CDR3 is CASSQDYGYTF.

This chain uses TRBV7-9 with TRBJ1-1. This CDR3 spans 12 amino acids. The germline gives CDR1 SEHNR, CDR2 FQNEAQ (reference sequence). CDR3 protein: CASSLDGAEAFF.

The V call is TRBV28, the J call TRBJ2-7; the TRBD2 assignment by TCRdb is unverifiable without DNA. The CDR3 is made up of 16 amino acids. Germline CDR1 and CDR2: MDHEN and SYDVKM. The CDR3 sequence is CASSLALAFSSLEQYF. Combining the CDR3 with reference TRBV28 and TRBJ2-7 gives the whole variable domain DVKVTQSSRYLVKRTGEKVFLECVQDMDHENMFWYRQDPGLGLRLIYFSYDVKMKEKGDIPEGYSVSREKKERFSLILESASTNQTSMYLCASSLALAFSSLEQYFGPGTRLTVT.

The rearrangement uses TRBV7-6 and TRBJ2-5; TCRdb indicates TRBD1, and absent DNA this call remains unverified. CDR1 and CDR2 (germline): SGHVS, FNYEAQ. This CDR3 is 14 amino acids long. CDR3 amino acids: CASSLGQYQETQYF.

CDR3 loop: CSVEWRGGGETQYF. The chain recombines TRBV29-1 with TRBJ2-5; TCRdb returns TRBD2, unconfirmable since there is no DNA. The CDR3 is 14 residues long. Germline CDR1 SQVTM, CDR2 ANQGSEA.

The chain employs TRBV27 and TRBJ2-3. CDR1 is MNHEY, CDR2 SMNVEV, per germline (reference sequence). This CDR3 is 13 amino acids long. This CDR3 is CASSLLAGDTQYF.

The chain has TRBV29-1 and TRBJ2-2; absent DNA, TCRdb's TRBD2 call cannot be checked. This CDR3 is built from 16 residues. Per the germline V gene, CDR1 is SQVTM and CDR2 is ANQGSEA. The CDR3 protein is CSVEGLAGENTGELFF.

The CDR3 loop is CASSQGMEDEQYF. The V call is TRBV4-3, the J call TRBJ2-7; TCRdb returns TRBD2, unconfirmable since there is no DNA. The CDR3 contains 13 residues. Per the germline V gene, CDR1 is LGHNA and CDR2 is YSLEER.

The chain links TRBV12-3 or TRBV12-4 to TRBJ2-3; TCRdb's D call of TRBD2 is untestable without DNA. The CDR3 extends over 19 amino acids. CDR3 residues: CASSLATGTSGGTEDTQYF.

The rearrangement joins TRBV7-3 to TRBJ1-1; TCRdb returns TRBD1, unconfirmable since there is no DNA. The CDR3 loop spans 15 amino acids. Germline V gives CDR1 SGHTA, CDR2 FQGTGA. CDR3 sequence: CASSPGPQAWAEAFF.